This T cell receptor beta chain stems from a study of identifying expanded T cells in peripheral blood. Points from the study as a whole: Technical replicates showed roughly 1.2 changed clones; two weeks approximately 15; four weeks 19.

Assay: immunoSEQ multiplex PCR; the TCRdb copy retains only in-frame clones and omits some. The sample lists approximately 110,000 clones, 85% to 90% seen once, with 16% in the top ten. J was trimmed by 6 bases and V by 5 bases; bases with no gene match: 2. The CDR3 contains 13 residues. Germline CDR1 SEHNR, CDR2 FQNEAQ (reference sequence). Concerning this clone itself: Its antigen remains unknown.

The receptor was isolated from a person between 18 and 70 years old in good health. The rearrangement uses TRBV7-9 and TRBJ1-5; 9 nucleotides match TRBD1. Material for sequencing was blood. The CDR3 region has the DNA TGTGCCAGCAGCCAGGACAGGGGTCAGCCCCAGCATTTT. Its protein is CASSQDRGQPQHF.